The 21 T cell receptor beta chains reported below all come from one sample, sequenced in a study of CD8 T cells in ankylosing spondylitis. TCRdb redid the calling of the 5' RACE reads with MiXCR, one entry per CDR3 protein. This sample has roughly 160,000 distinct CDR3 sequences, with around 9.6% found just once. The source material was blood, either unsorted or a sorted T cell fraction (not recorded which). The receptor source for this set is a female donor with ankylosing spondylitis or in good health (not recorded which).

Notes on this clonotype: One junction end disagrees with the germline gene, perhaps due to a read error. The genes are TRBV2 and TRBJ2-2, with 9 nucleotides matching TRBD2. CDR1 is SNHLY, CDR2 FYNNEI, per germline. The CDR3 covers 17 residues. CDR3 sequence reads: CACSFSSGKHNTGELFF. The CDR3 DNA follows: TGTGCCTGCAGTTTTTCTAGCGGGAAACATAACACCGGGGAGCTGTTTTTT.

This clonotype was seen a handful of times. This chain connects TRBV6-6 to TRBJ2-1; perhaps TRBD1 as D (5 bases). Looked up from germline, CDR1 is MNHNY and CDR2 is SVGAGI (reference sequence). V dropped 0 bases and J dropped 6 bases, with 6 bases sitting between them. The CDR3 covers 13 residues. The CDR3 coding sequence is TGTGCCAGCAGTTACTCCAGGGTCAATGAGCAGTTCTTC. It is translated as CASSYSRVNEQFF.

The sample holds a few counts of this clonotype. The rearrangement joins TRBV9 to TRBJ2-7; 7 bases match TRBD1. CDR3 size: 15 residues. After removal of 3 bases from V and 4 bases from J, the junction contained 10 bases not matched to a gene. Looked up from germline, CDR1 is SGDLS and CDR2 is YYNGEE. The CDR3 region is CASSARVTGLYEQYF. DNA of the CDR3: TGTGCCAGCAGCGCGCGCGTGACAGGGCTATACGAGCAGTACTTC.

This clonotype was found a few times. The chain recombines TRBV3-1 with TRBJ2-5, with TRBD2 as a possible D gene (5 bases). The CDR3 extends over 14 amino acids. Per germline, CDR1 LGHDT and CDR2 YNNKEL (reference sequence). Trimming removed 0 bases from V and 3 bases from J, with 8 bases in between. The CDR3 region has the DNA TGTGCCAGCAGCCAAGATCACGGGGAAGAGACCCAGTACTTC. It encodes CASSQDHGEETQYF.

This sequence joins TRBV5-5 and TRBJ2-7; no clear D. The germline V gene encodes CDR1 SGHKS and CDR2 YYEKEE (reference sequence). The CDR3 contains 15 residues. Deletions cut 0 bases from V and 0 bases from J, with 10 bases between. CDR3 DNA: TGTGCCAGCAGCTTGGGCACCACGAGCTCCTACGAGCAGTACTTC. Translation gives CASSLGTTSSYEQYF.

Many counts were recorded for this clonotype. V gene TRBV7-9 combines with J gene TRBJ1-1; the D gene is possibly TRBD1 (5 bases). V was cut by 1 base and J by 4 bases, with 7 bases left in between. CDR1 is SEHNR, CDR2 FQNEAQ, per germline (reference sequence). The CDR3 runs 13 residues. CDR3 amino acids: CASSLGGATEAFF. As DNA, the CDR3 is TGTGCCAGCAGCTTAGGCGGGGCCACTGAAGCTTTCTTT.

The chain carries TRBV2 and TRBJ1-1; the match to TRBD1 covers 7 bases. Germline V CDR1 and CDR2: SNHLY, FYNNEI. V trimming: 6 bases; J trimming: 0 bases; junction bases outside the gene matches: 16. The CDR3 runs to 18 residues. The CDR3 bases are TGTGCCAGCAGGACGACAGGGTCGAGGCAAATAATGAACACTGAAGCTTTCTTT. It codes for CASRTTGSRQIMNTEAFF.

Of note for this clonotype: The junction and the germline gene differ at one end; a read error may be behind it. The chain is built from TRBV20-1 and TRBJ2-1; 7 bases map to TRBD2. CDR3 length: 10 amino acids. Germline values: CDR1 DFQATT, CDR2 SNEGSKA (reference sequence). The CDR3 region has the DNA TGCAGCGCTAGACTAGCTGAGCAGTTCTTC. It is translated as CSARLAEQFF.

The chain uses TRBV30 and TRBJ2-1; 8 bases map to TRBD2. The CDR3 contains 15 residues. Losses at the gene ends were 4 bases for V and 10 bases for J; bases not matched to a gene: 15. Germline CDR1 GTSNPN, CDR2 SVGIG (reference sequence). The CDR3 here is CAWKSGSNLYSEQFF. In DNA form, the CDR3 reads TGTGCCTGGAAGAGCGGGAGTAACCTTTATTCGGAGCAGTTCTTC.

The J gene is TRBJ2-7, the V gene TRBV3-1; D is perhaps TRBD1 (6 bases). Trimming left V 1 base short and J 3 bases short, with 10 bases between. Germline CDR1 is LGHDT and CDR2 is YNNKEL (reference sequence). The CDR3 covers 14 residues. DNA for the CDR3: TGTGCCAGCAGCCAAGGTGCAGGGGTCTACGAGCAGTACTTC. The encoded protein is CASSQGAGVYEQYF.

This clonotype has more than one count but fewer than ten. V and J are TRBV4-1 and TRBJ2-1, with D unresolved. Between the trimmed V and J ends, which lost 1 base and 9 bases, there was a span of 7 bases. The germline V gene has CDR1 MGHRA and CDR2 YSYEKL. The CDR3 is 12 amino acids. The CDR3: CASSQGTSEQFF. CDR3 nucleotides: TGCGCCAGCAGCCAAGGTACGAGTGAGCAGTTCTTC.

The chain has TRBV7-9 and TRBJ2-7; no reliable D call. Germline V CDR1 and CDR2: SEHNR, FQNEAQ (reference sequence). The V end lost 4 bases, the J end lost 4 bases, and 14 bases lay between the germline ends. The CDR3 runs to 14 residues. DNA of the CDR3: TGTGCCAGCAGCTCAACGACATTTTTTTACGAGCAGTACTTC. Its translation is CASSSTTFFYEQYF.

This clonotype came up a few times. The gene calls are TRBV9 and TRBJ2-3; D may be TRBD1 or TRBD2 (5 bases each). The CDR3 length is 16 residues. With 4 bases removed from V and 2 bases from J, the gap between germline ends came to 17 bases. The V gene's germline CDR1 is SGDLS and CDR2 YYNGEE. Here the CDR3 reads CASSTLGADHTDTQYF. CDR3 coding DNA: TGTGCCAGCAGCACCCTCGGGGCGGACCACACAGATACGCAGTATTTT.

There are a few counts of this clonotype. V gene TRBV24-1 combines with J gene TRBJ2-1; 8 positions match TRBD2. Germline assignment: CDR1 KGHDR and CDR2 SFDVKD. CDR3 length: 16 amino acids. Germline trimming cut 4 bases from V and 8 bases from J; bases unmatched to any gene: 12. The DNA of the CDR3 is TGTGCCACCAGTGAAACCTCGGGACTAGGCCCAGATGAGCAGTTCTTC. The encoded protein is CATSETSGLGPDEQFF.

This clonotype was seen a handful of times. V and J are TRBV30 and TRBJ2-3; 9 bases match TRBD2. The junction had 1 base not matched to a gene; V was cut back by 4 bases and J by 2 bases. The germline gives CDR1 GTSNPN, CDR2 SVGIG (reference sequence). The CDR3 has 13 amino acids. CDR3 DNA: TGTGCCTGGACTAGCGGGAACACAGATACGCAGTATTTT. It is translated as CAWTSGNTDTQYF.

The genes are TRBV11-2 and TRBJ2-1, with 7 bases that match TRBD2. This CDR3 is built from 13 residues. Trimming cost V 5 bases and J 7 bases; bases outside gene matches: 5. Germline CDR1 and CDR2: SGHAT and FQNNGV. The DNA of the CDR3 is TGTGCCAGCAGCCCTAGGACTAGTAATGAGCAGTTCTTC. This sequence encodes CASSPRTSNEQFF.

The chain uses TRBV7-6 and TRBJ2-5; the D is unclear. CDR1 and CDR2 from the germline V gene are SGHVS and FNYEAQ. CDR3 length: 13 residues. Trimming took 4 bases from V and 5 from J, leaving 11 bases between them. CDR3 region: CASSYPSGETQYF. DNA of the CDR3: TGTGCCAGCAGCTACCCTAGTGGGGAGACCCAGTACTTC.

The J gene is TRBJ2-7, the V gene TRBV30; D may be TRBD2 (5 bases). Germline V gene sequence: CDR1 GTSNPN, CDR2 SVGIG (reference sequence). The CDR3 covers 13 residues. Trimming cost V 3 bases and J 1 base, with 10 bases left between them. The CDR3 region has the DNA TGTGCCTGGAGGGGGAGCGAATCCTACGAGCAGTACTTC. This codes for CAWRGSESYEQYF.

The chain couples TRBV9 to TRBJ2-7; TRBD1 aligns across 7 bases. The junction had 4 bases not matched to a gene; V was cut back by 0 bases and J by 4 bases. CDR3 size: 14 residues. Per germline, CDR1 SGDLS and CDR2 YYNGEE. This chain's CDR3 is CASSVGTGVYEQYF. CDR3 bases: TGTGCCAGCAGCGTAGGCACAGGGGTATACGAGCAGTACTTC.

The chain carries TRBV4-3 and TRBJ2-3, with D unclear. Germline CDR1 and CDR2: LGHNA and YSLEER. The V gene lost 5 bases and the J gene lost 5 bases, with 8 bases spanning the gap. The CDR3 is made up of 12 amino acids. CDR3 sequence: CASSDGGDTQYF. The CDR3, as DNA: TGCGCCAGCAGCGACGGCGGAGATACGCAGTATTTT.

This clonotype was picked up many times. J is TRBJ1-4 and V is TRBV12-3 or TRBV12-4; TRBD1 might be the D (5 bases). The V and J ends lost 6 bases and 3 bases respectively, with 11 bases between them. The CDR3 spans 14 residues. CDR3 loop: CASSMQGSNEKLFF. The CDR3 DNA reads as TGTGCCAGCAGCATGCAGGGTTCTAATGAAAAACTGTTTTTT.